Reported below is one T cell receptor (beta chain). The target antigen is unknown. This sample stems from a study of cytomegalovirus exposure and HLA in healthy donors. Study details: Earlier sequencing of about 200 million T cells yielded around 100 million unique TCR beta sequences. Findings and caveats of the study: V- and J-gene trimming in TCR beta was tied to a missense DCLRE1C variant by an analysis performed later.

The PCR had 60 Vbeta and 13 Jbeta primers. Per the authors' pipeline: An analysis that came later counted around 80 million unique TCR beta chains, around 12 million shared. Sequencing used immunoSEQ multiplex PCR; TCRdb keeps in-frame clones, though not all of them. The V and J calls and clone size come from that table; D and trimming were worked out from the DNA. The data show about 62,000 clones, roughly 77% seen once. Per germline, CDR1 SGHRS and CDR2 YFSETQ. This CDR3 spans 15 amino acids. The V gene lost 1 base and the J gene lost 2 bases, with 10 bases spanning the gap. Sequences were obtained from PBMCs. The V gene is TRBV5-1, the J gene TRBJ2-1, with D possibly TRBD2 on 5 matching bases. The source of this sequence is a woman aged 25-40 years in good health and CMV-seronegative. CDR3 coding DNA: TGCGCCAGCAGCTTGAGCGGCAGCGCCTACAATGAGCAGTTCTTC. This translates into CASSLSGSAYNEQFF.